Ten or more counts support the clone carrying this T cell receptor (beta chain). As yet, its antigen is unknown. The sample comes from a study of spatial heterogeneity in lung cancer. Study conclusions and caveats: In tumors, expanded intratumoral alpha and beta TCR counts tracked mutation counts.

A unique molecular identifier was attached to every TCR cDNA molecule. TCRdb recomputed calls from the 5' RACE reads with MiXCR, one row per CDR3 protein. The sample has under 5,500 distinct CDR3 sequences; 6.1% are singletons. This CDR3 has 12 residues. CDR1 is LGHDT, CDR2 YNNKEL, per germline (reference sequence). V gave up 3 bases and J gave up 9 bases, with 10 bases separating them. Time point given: sample taken at primary tumor resection. The approximately 79 donors had untreated early-stage non-small cell lung cancer. The sequenced material consisted of unsorted whole RNA from tumor, nontumor lung or frozen PBMC.

The sequencing used lung tumor tissue, collected at surgery. This clonotype originated in a male donor with early-stage non-small cell lung cancer. J is TRBJ2-3 and V is TRBV3-1, with a tentative D call TRBD2 (6 bases). The CDR3 bases are TGTGCCAGCAGCCATAGCGGTCTAACGCAGTATTTT. It specifies CASSHSGLTQYF.